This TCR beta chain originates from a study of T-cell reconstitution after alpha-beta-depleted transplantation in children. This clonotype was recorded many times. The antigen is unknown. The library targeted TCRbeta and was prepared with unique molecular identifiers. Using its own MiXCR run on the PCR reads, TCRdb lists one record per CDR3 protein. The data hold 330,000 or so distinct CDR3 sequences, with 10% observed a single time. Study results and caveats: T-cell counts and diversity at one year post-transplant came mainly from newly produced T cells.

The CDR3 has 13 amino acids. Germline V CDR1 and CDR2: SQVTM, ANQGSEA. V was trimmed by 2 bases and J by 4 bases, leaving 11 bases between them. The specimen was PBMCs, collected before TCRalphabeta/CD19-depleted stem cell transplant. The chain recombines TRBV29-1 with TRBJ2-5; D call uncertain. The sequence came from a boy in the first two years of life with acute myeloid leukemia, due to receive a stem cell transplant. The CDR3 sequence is CSVESIGGETQYF. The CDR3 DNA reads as TGCAGCGTTGAATCTATAGGCGGAGAGACCCAGTACTTC. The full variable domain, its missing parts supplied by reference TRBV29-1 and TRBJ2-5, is SAVISQKPSRDICQRGTSLTIQCQVDSQVTMMFWYRQQPGQSLTLIATANQGSEATYESGFVIDKFPISRPNLTFSTLTVSNMSPEDSSIYLCSVESIGGETQYFGPGTRLLVL.